This T cell receptor (beta chain) was retrieved from a study of OX40 agonist ivuxolimab in advanced cancers. Study in general: Three patients got partial responses; one had hepatocellular carcinoma and two had cutaneous melanoma.

Germline V CDR1 and CDR2: MGHRA, YSYEKL. The CDR3 is 16 residues long. Trimming removed 3 bases from V and 2 bases from J, with 14 bases in between. The table came from immunoSEQ multiplex PCR; TCRdb's copy has only in-frame clones and leaves some out. This sample has tens of thousands of clones, with 90% to 95% found just once. Note on this clone: The target antigen is unknown.

Points from the study as a whole: In the 0.1 to 3.0 mg/kg range, CD4+ and CD8+ blood T cells had expanded clonally by week 6. CD4+ T cells averaged fewer expanded clones than CD8+ T cells.

This receptor was obtained from an adult with an advanced solid tumor such as melanoma, head and neck, liver or kidney cancer. The source was CD4+ or CD8+ T cells sorted from blood, collected in a trial of the OX40 agonist ivuxolimab. The chain links TRBV4-1 to TRBJ2-1, with a tentative D call TRBD1 (6 bases). CDR3 DNA: TGCGCCAGCAGCCACCGAACAGGGATTGCCTACAATGAGCAGTTCTTC. Its translation is CASSHRTGIAYNEQFF.